This T cell receptor (beta chain) emerged from a study of CD8+ T cells in alopecia areata. V shed 5 bases and J shed 5 bases, with 10 bases lying between them. Germline values: CDR1 GTSNPN, CDR2 SVGIG (reference sequence). This CDR3 is 12 amino acids long. In this sample, this clone turned up once. What it recognizes is unknown. Following extraction, RNA underwent reverse transcription to cDNA, which served as the sequencing template. Some clones are missing from TCRdb's copy, which holds only in-frame ones; the method was immunoSEQ multiplex PCR. The sample includes more than 100,000 clones, roughly half seen only once; the top ten take about 9%. General study findings and limits: Clarity of TCR sharing across patients fell short of that in mice, possibly HLA-related. Lesional tissue from the scalp (especially in alopecia totalis/universalis) showed higher clonality than normal scalp. Normal skin's resident alphabeta T cells are also sequenced in scalp samples.

Input material: CD4+ T cells sorted from blood. The gene calls are TRBV30 and TRBJ2-1; D unclear. The sequence derives from a human donor in good health. CDR3: CAWSRSDNEQFF. CDR3 DNA: TGTGCCTGGTCCCGGTCAGACAATGAGCAGTTCTTC.